This T cell receptor (beta chain) was sequenced for a study of PD-1 blockade in classical Hodgkin lymphoma. As for the study in general: Administration of nivolumab to patients was at 3 mg/kg intravenously every 2 weeks. Study-wide findings and caveats: Newly diagnosed patients were reported to start with lower TCR diversity than healthy donors. It was CD4+ TCR diversity, not CD8+, that rose significantly by C4D1. Similar baseline diversity was found in complete responders and newly diagnosed patients.

The method was immunoSEQ multiplex PCR; TCRdb's version includes in-frame clones alone and lacks a portion of them. In the table there are several thousand clones, 70% to 90% of which are singletons. A note on this clone: The antigen is unknown.

The CDR3 is made up of 14 amino acids. The V gene's germline CDR1 is SGDLS and CDR2 YYNGEE. V lost 1 base to trimming and J lost 4 bases, with 10 bases between them. With no exception, relapse followed autologous stem cell transplantation in all patients, and brentuximab vedotin exposure varied. The origin of this receptor is a human donor with classical Hodgkin lymphoma. The sequencing used peripheral blood mononuclear cells (PBMCs), collected before the second cycle of nivolumab. The chain is built from TRBV9 and TRBJ2-3; no clear D gene. The CDR3 nucleotides read TGTGCCAGCAGCGTAAATGGGTTTGCAGATACGCAGTATTTT. This sequence encodes CASSVNGFADTQYF.